The clone carrying this T cell receptor (beta chain) was seen just once. In the original analysis: Cell counts per sample came from amplifying reference gene primers. The method was immunoSEQ multiplex PCR; TCRdb's version includes in-frame clones alone and lacks a portion of them. The DNA was the basis for D and trimming; V, J and clone size are from that table. The sample lists under 95,000 clones, 83% seen once, with 25% to 30% in the top ten. V was cut by 2 bases and J by 4 bases, with 9 bases left in between. The CDR3 totals 14 residues. Germline assignment: CDR1 KGHSH and CDR2 LQKENI. This entry comes from a study of blood T cell repertoires in COVID-19. About the study: COVID-19 samples collected from the United States, Italy and Spain covered acute and convalescent phases. The cDNA or gDNA used as material had been derived from T cells, B-cell-depleted T cells, or PBMCs.

This rearrangement joins TRBV18 to TRBJ1-5; no firm D call. This TCR was recovered from a woman aged 80 or over with acute or convalescent COVID-19. The sequencing sample was made of peripheral blood. Here the CDR3 reads CASSPGQRNQPQHF. CDR3 DNA: TGTGCCAGCTCACCAGGGCAGAGAAATCAGCCCCAGCATTTT.